The rows below give T cell receptor beta chains drawn from one sample of a study of vaccination and CD4 T cells after COVID-19. In TCRdb, the PCR reads were re-called with MiXCR into one record per CDR3 protein. Found here are about 8,900 distinct CDR3 sequences, 45% of them singletons; the top ten hold about 11%. Their antigen targets remain unknown. The sample taken for sequencing was CD4+ T cells from blood, cultured in vitro. All receptors come from a human donor in good health. Both conserved end residues are part of each CDR3.

j_gene | v_gene | CDR3aa
TRBJ1-6 | TRBV20-1 | CSARTGENSPLHF
TRBJ2-1 | TRBV5-4 | CASRGVRRPAGDPSYNEQFF
TRBJ2-2 | TRBV19 | CASTSGYTGELFF
TRBJ2-2 | TRBV19 | CASSRDPNTGELFF
TRBJ1-2 | TRBV15 | CATSRDSLDRVGGYTF
TRBJ2-7 | TRBV20-1 | CSASRLAGVYEQYF
TRBJ2-5 | TRBV7-9 | CASSLGEVLGGETQYF
TRBJ2-5 | TRBV10-1 | CATQPGVQETQYF
TRBJ1-6 | TRBV11-2 | CASSLSGSSYNSPLHF
TRBJ2-5 | TRBV7-2 | CASSPRWPNQETQYF